The sequence of this TCR beta chain was determined in a study of blood T cell repertoires in COVID-19. Whole-study context: Sample material is recorded as cDNA or gDNA derived from T cells, B-cell-depleted T cells, or PBMCs.

Under the authors' procedure: Amplification from reference gene primers served as the basis for estimated nucleated cell counts. The repertoire was sequenced with immunoSEQ multiplex PCR; TCRdb's copy has only in-frame clones and lacks some. V and J calls plus clone size are reproduced from that table; the DNA served to infer D and trimming. The data contain 150,000 to 200,000 clones, 65% to 90% of them singletons. Participant age was roughly 18 to 95 years, and participants resided in fewer than 30 US areas. Cohort allocation depended upon clinical history that participants reported. CDR1 and CDR2 (germline): MNHEY, SVGAGI. CDR3 length: 14 residues.

V gene TRBV6-5 combines with J gene TRBJ2-5; 7 bases align to TRBD2. The sequenced sample consisted of PBMCs or T cells enriched from blood (not recorded which). The TCR originated in a woman between 55 and 75 years old with acute COVID-19. The CDR3 reads CTSGGSRGQETQYF. CDR3 bases: TGTACAAGTGGCGGGAGTAGAGGGCAAGAGACCCAGTACTTC.